Below are 3 T cell receptor beta chains sequenced from a single sample in a study of blood T cell repertoires in COVID-19 (dated by TCRdb to about 2020). The library relied on the immunoSEQ multiplex PCR assay. TCRdb carries this immuneACCESS record with in-frame sequences only. Its versions omit some clonotypes, under half of them owing to an unresolved V gene in the studies checked, with the rest unexplained. The sample includes about 220,000 clones, with around 88% observed a single time. The ten largest account for about 15% of the sample. The sequencing input was PBMCs or T cells enriched from blood (not recorded which). The receptors stem from a woman in her fifties or sixties with acute COVID-19.

The chain recombines TRBV6-5 with TRBJ2-7, with D possibly TRBD2 on 6 matching bases. CDR1 is MNHEY, CDR2 SVGAGI, per germline. The germline V and J ends were trimmed by 2 bases and 3 bases, with 14 bases remaining between them. This CDR3 has 15 residues. CDR3 nucleotides: TGTGCCAGCAGTTACACACCCCTTAGCGGCTACGAGCAGTACTTC. Residues: CASSYTPLSGYEQYF.

This clone showed up just once. The rearrangement links TRBV5-1 to TRBJ2-1; 9 bases agree with TRBD2. Germline lookup yields CDR1 SGHRS and CDR2 YFSETQ. The CDR3 is made up of 14 amino acids. V lost 4 bases and J lost 10; bases outside the gene matches: 9. CDR3 sequence (DNA): TGCGCCAGCAGCGACCCTAGCGGGATTGGGGAGCAGTTCTTC. Translated: CASSDPSGIGEQFF.

The chain employs TRBV18 and TRBJ2-5; D not certain. V lost 6 bases and J 1 base, leaving 6 bases between the germline ends. The CDR3 has 12 amino acids. CDR1 is KGHSH, CDR2 LQKENI, per germline. As DNA, the CDR3 is TGTGCCAGCTCCCCCTCCCAAGAGACCCAGTACTTC. Its protein is CASSPSQETQYF.